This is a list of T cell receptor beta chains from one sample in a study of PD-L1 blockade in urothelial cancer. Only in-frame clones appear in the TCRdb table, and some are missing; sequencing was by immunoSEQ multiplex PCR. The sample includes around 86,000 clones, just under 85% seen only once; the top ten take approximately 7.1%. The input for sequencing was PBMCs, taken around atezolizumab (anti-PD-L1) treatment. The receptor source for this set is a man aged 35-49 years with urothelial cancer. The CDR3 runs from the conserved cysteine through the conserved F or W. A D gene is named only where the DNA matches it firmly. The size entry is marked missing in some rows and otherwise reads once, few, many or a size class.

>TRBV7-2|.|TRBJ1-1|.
TGTGCCAGCAGCACGTTGAGCACTGAAGCTTTCTTT
CASSTLSTEAFF
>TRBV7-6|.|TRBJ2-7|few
TGTGCCAGCAGCTTAGCGGGGTCAGGGGCCGAGCAGTACTTC
CASSLAGSGAEQYF
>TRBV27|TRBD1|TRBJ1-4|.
TGTGCCAGCAGTTGGACAGGGAACGGCGGTGAAAAACTGTTTTTT
CASSWTGNGGEKLFF
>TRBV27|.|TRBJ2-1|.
TGTGCCAGCAGTTTAGACTTAAACTATGAGCAGTTCTTC
CASSLDLNYEQFF
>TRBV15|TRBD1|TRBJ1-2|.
TGTGCCACCAGCAGAGATTCCCTCGACAGGGCCGATGGCTACACCTTC
CATSRDSLDRADGYTF
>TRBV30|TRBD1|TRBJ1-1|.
TGTGCCTGGGTTCAGGGGGCGGCTGAAGCTTTCTTT
CAWVQGAAEAFF
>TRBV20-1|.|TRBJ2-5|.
TGCAGTGCTGCGAAAGAGACCCAGTACTTC
CSAAKETQYF
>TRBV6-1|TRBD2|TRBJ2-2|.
TGTGCCATCCTTAGCGGGGACACCGGGGAGCTGTTTTTT
CAILSGDTGELFF
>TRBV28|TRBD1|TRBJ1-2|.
TGTGCCAGCAGCCCTAGGGACAGAGTAAACTATGGCTACACCTTC
CASSPRDRVNYGYTF
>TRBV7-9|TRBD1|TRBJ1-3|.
TGTGCCAGCAGCCGGACAGGGAACTCTGGAAACACCATATATTTT
CASSRTGNSGNTIYF
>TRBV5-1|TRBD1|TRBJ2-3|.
TGCGCCAGCAGCTTGATGGACAGGTCCACAGATACGCAGTATTTT
CASSLMDRSTDTQYF
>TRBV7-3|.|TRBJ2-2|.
TGTGCCAGCAGCTCAAAAGGCACAGCGAACACCGGGGAGCTGTTTTTT
CASSSKGTANTGELFF
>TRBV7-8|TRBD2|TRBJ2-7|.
TGTGCCAGCAGCTTAGATAGCGGGGGATCCTACGAGCAGTACTTC
CASSLDSGGSYEQYF
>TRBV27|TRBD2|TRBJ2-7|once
TGTGCCAGCAGGCCGGCCGGACTAGCGGGGGCAAACGAGCAGTACTTC
CASRPAGLAGANEQYF
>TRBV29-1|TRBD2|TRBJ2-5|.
TGCAGCGTAGATGGACTAGCGGAGACCCAGTACTTC
CSVDGLAETQYF
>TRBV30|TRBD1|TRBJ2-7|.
TGTGCCTGGAGTGGTGGGACAGGGGTGGACGAGCAGTACTTC
CAWSGGTGVDEQYF
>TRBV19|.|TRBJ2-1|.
TGTGCCAGAGCCGTCCCAGAACTAGGCTACAATGAGCAGTTCTTC
CARAVPELGYNEQFF
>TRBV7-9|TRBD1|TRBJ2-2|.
TGTGCCAGCAGCCCGACACAGGGGGCGCGAGTGGTCACTGGGGAGCTGTTTTTT
CASSPTQGARVVTGELFF
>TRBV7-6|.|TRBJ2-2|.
TGTGCCAGCAGCTTGGGGCTGGGAACGAACACCGGGGAGCTGTTTTTT
CASSLGLGTNTGELFF
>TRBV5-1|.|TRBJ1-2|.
TGCGCCAGCAGCCGGGACACAGCTAACTATGGCTACACCTTC
CASSRDTANYGYTF
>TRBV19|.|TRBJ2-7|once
TGTGCCAGTAGTATAATACAGGCCGCCCCGTCCAACGAGCAGTACTTC
CASSIIQAAPSNEQYF
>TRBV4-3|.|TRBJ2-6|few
TGCGCCAGCAGCCAAGACAGTTCCTCTGGGGCCAACGTCCTGACTTTC
CASSQDSSSGANVLTF
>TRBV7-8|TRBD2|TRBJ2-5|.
TGTGCCAGCAGCGGGACTAGTAGAGAGACCCAGTACTTC
CASSGTSRETQYF
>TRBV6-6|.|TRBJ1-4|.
TGTGCCAGCAGACGGGAAGGAGGGGAAAAACTGTTTTTT
CASRREGGEKLFF
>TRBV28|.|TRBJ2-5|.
TGTGCCAGCAGTTCTTCTTTTTCGGGTTGGGTTAAAGAGACCCAGTACTTC
CASSSSFSGWVKETQYF
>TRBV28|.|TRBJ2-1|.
TGTGCCAGCAGTTTATACTCCCCAGGATCCAATGAGCAGTTCTTC
CASSLYSPGSNEQFF
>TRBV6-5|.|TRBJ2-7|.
TGTGCCAGCAGTTTGGTGAGGCAGAGATACGAGCAGTACTTC
CASSLVRQRYEQYF
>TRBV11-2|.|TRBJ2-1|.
TGTGCCAGCAGGCCCGTCCGGGGATCCTACAATGAGCAGTTCTTC
CASRPVRGSYNEQFF
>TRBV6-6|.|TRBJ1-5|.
TGTGCCAGCAGTTCGTTAGAGAGTCAGCCCCAGCATTTT
CASSSLESQPQHF
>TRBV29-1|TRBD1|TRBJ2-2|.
TGCAGCGTTGCGACAGGGGCCACCGGGGAGCTGTTTTTT
CSVATGATGELFF
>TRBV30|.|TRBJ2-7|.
TGTGCCTGGGACCAAACGGGAGTTCCCTACGAGCAGTACTTC
CAWDQTGVPYEQYF
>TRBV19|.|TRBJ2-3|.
TGTGCCAGTAGTATGGGGGACTTCACCGGGCAGTATTTT
CASSMGDFTGQYF
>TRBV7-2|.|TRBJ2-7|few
TGTGCCAGCAGCTCGCTCACAGGTCCGCCATACGAGCAGTACTTC
CASSSLTGPPYEQYF
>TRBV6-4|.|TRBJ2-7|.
TGTGCCAGCAGTGCAGGGTCCGAGCAGTACTTC
CASSAGSEQYF
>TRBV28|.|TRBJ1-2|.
TGTGCCGCAGGTTGGGTTTATGGCTACACCTTC
CAAGWVYGYTF
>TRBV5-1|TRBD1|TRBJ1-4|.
TGCGCCAGCAGCTTTGGGGACAGTCAGGAAAAACTGTTTTTT
CASSFGDSQEKLFF
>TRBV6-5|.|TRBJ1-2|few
TGTGCCAGCAGAGACAGCCTCTATGGCTACACCTTC
CASRDSLYGYTF
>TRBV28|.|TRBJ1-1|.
TGTGCCAGCAGTATTATCCCTCTACCTGGTCGGGTGAACACTGAAGCTTTCTTT
CASSIIPLPGRVNTEAFF
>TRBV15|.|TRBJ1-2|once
TGTGCCACCAGCAGAGATCTAGGGGACACCTTGGAGGGCTACACCTTC
CATSRDLGDTLEGYTF
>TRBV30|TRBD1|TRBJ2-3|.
TGTGCCTGGAGTCTCCCTCGACAGGGGGCAGATACGCAGTATTTT
CAWSLPRQGADTQYF
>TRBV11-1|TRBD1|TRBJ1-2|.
TGTGCCAGCAGCCGGACAGGGTATGGCTACACCTTC
CASSRTGYGYTF
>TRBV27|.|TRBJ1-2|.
TGTGCCAGCGGCCGGGCAGATCTCTCAGGGGGCTACACCTTC
CASGRADLSGGYTF
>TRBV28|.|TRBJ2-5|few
TGTGCCAGCAGTACGCAGCGGGACCAAGAGACCCAGTACTTC
CASSTQRDQETQYF